This TCR beta chain was identified in a study of T cell responses to AZD1222 COVID-19 vaccine. Overall study results and limits: White British people made up most donors, females outnumbered males, and clonal diversity was possibly underestimated. Vaccine-associated CD4 TCRs spanned spike, dominant at 160-218 and 743-854.

Libraries were prepared by immunoSEQ multiplex PCR; TCRdb keeps only in-frame clonotypes and omits some of them. Among roughly 36,000 clones, roughly 89% were seen once, and the ten largest hold roughly 7%. The CDR3 sequence is 12 residues long. Trimming took 5 bases from V and 2 from J, leaving 1 base between them. Points on this clone: What it binds is unknown.

This chain joins TRBV12-3 or TRBV12-4 and TRBJ1-6; D gene ambiguous. The receptor was isolated from an adult in good health. The source material was peripheral blood, sampled on day 0 of AZD1222 vaccination. The CDR3, as DNA: TGTGCCAGCAGTCCCTATAATTCACCCCTCCACTTT. It translates to CASSPYNSPLHF.